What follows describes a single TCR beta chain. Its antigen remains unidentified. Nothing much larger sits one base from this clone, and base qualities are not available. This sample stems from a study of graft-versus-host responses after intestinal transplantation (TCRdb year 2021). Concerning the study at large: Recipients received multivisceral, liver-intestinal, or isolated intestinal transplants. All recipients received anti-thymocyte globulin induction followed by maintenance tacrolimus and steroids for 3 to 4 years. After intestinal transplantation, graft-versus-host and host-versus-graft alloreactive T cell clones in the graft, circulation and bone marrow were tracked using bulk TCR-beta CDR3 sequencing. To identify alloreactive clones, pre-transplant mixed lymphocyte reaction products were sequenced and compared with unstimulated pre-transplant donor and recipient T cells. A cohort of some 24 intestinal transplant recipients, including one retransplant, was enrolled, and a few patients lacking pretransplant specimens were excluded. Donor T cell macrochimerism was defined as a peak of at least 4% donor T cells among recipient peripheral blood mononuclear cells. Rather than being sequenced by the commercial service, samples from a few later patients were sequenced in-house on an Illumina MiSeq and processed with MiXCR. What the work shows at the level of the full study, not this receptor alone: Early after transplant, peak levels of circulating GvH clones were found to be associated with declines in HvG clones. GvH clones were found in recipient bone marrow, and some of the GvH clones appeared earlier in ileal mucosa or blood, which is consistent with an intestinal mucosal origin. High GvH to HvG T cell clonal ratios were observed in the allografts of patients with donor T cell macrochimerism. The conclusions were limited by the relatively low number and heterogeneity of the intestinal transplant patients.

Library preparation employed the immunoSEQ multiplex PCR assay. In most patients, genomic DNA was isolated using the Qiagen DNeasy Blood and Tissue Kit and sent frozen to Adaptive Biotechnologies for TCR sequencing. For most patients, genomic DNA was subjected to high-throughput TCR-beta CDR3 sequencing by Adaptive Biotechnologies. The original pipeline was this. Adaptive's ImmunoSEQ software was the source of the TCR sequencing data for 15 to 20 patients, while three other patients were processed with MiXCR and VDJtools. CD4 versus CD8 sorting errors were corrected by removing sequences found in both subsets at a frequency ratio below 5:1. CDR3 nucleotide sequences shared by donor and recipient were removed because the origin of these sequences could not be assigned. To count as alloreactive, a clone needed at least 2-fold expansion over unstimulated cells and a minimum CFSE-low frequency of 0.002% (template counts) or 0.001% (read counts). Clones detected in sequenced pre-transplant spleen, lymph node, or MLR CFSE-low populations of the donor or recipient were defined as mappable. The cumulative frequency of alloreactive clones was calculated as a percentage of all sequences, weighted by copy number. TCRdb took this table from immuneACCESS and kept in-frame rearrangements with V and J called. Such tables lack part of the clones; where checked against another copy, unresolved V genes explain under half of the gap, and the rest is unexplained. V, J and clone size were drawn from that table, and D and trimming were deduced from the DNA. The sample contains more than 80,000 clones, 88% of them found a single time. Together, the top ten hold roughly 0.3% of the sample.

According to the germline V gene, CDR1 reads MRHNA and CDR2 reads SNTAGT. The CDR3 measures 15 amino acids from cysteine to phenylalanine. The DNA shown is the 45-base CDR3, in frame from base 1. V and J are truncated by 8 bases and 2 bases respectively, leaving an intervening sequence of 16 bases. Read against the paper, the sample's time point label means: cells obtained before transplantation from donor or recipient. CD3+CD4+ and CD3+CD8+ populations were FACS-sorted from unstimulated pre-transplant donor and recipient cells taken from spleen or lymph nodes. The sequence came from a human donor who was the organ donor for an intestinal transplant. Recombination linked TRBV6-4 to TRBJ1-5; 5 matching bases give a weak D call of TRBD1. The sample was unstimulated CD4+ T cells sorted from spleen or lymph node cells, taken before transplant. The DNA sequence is TGTGCCAGCTCGCCCCGGGGGGGTGGCAATCAGCCCCAGCATTTT. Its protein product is CASSPRGGGNQPQHF.